The present entry profiles one TCR beta chain with its context. Looked up from germline, CDR1 is MNHEY and CDR2 is SVGAGI. Trimming took 7 bases from V and 3 from J, leaving 12 bases between them. This CDR3 has 13 residues. This sample was taken from a study of blood T cell repertoires in COVID-19. As for the study in general: The United States, Italy and Spain supplied acute and convalescent COVID-19 samples. Sources were T cells, B-cell-depleted T cells, or PBMCs; the material itself was cDNA or gDNA.

Per the study methods: How many nucleated cells were present was estimated from reference gene primer amplification. TCRdb's table, derived via immunoSEQ multiplex PCR, lists solely in-frame clones and lacks some. Clonal size and the V and J genes are those of that table, whereas D and trimming came from the DNA. The sample has 150,000 or so clones, 84% seen once. The source of this sequence is a man between 35 and 55 years old who had recovered from COVID-19. The chain uses TRBV6-5 and TRBJ1-1; a possible D gene is TRBD1 (5 bases). The sequenced sample consisted of peripheral blood. CDR3 protein: CASNARVYTEAFF. For the CDR3, the DNA is TGTGCCAGCAACGCCAGGGTGTACACTGAAGCTTTCTTT.